Listed below are T cell receptor beta chains from one sample, sequenced in a study of shared T cell receptors in the human thymus. Profiled with immunoSEQ multiplex PCR; TCRdb holds only in-frame clones, not every one. Counted here are 550,000 to 800,000 clones, 80% to 90% occurring once; the ten biggest clones make up more than 0.008%. The same data also contributed to another study, on human thymus T cells.

The source material was thymocytes. All receptors derive from a girl in the first two years of life with a congenital heart defect. Each CDR3 is given with its conserved first and last residue. Fields, in order: V gene, J gene, clone size, D gene, CDR3 protein, CDR3 DNA. A D gene is named only where the DNA matches it firmly. Rows may omit the clone size; those that give it use once, few, many or a size class.

v_call: TRBV4-1; j_call: TRBJ1-2; clone_size: NA; d_call: NA; cdr3_aa: CASSQPGALDGYTF; cdr3_nt: TGCGCCAGCAGCCAGCCGGGAGCCTTAGATGGCTACACCTTC
v_call: TRBV2; j_call: TRBJ2-6; clone_size: NA; d_call: TRBD1; cdr3_aa: CASSEGASGANVLTF; cdr3_nt: TGTGCCAGCAGCGAGGGGGCGTCGGGGGCCAACGTCCTGACTTTC
v_call: TRBV12-5; j_call: TRBJ2-7; clone_size: NA; d_call: NA; cdr3_aa: CASGFLDRTYEQYF; cdr3_nt: TGTGCTAGTGGTTTCCTGGACAGAACCTACGAGCAGTACTTC
v_call: TRBV7-3; j_call: TRBJ2-3; clone_size: NA; d_call: NA; cdr3_aa: CASSLYGGTSTDTQYF; cdr3_nt: TGTGCCAGCAGCTTATATGGGGGCACAAGCACAGATACGCAGTATTTT
v_call: TRBV28; j_call: TRBJ1-5; clone_size: NA; d_call: TRBD1; cdr3_aa: CASSSREGVWDRGCQPQHF; cdr3_nt: TGTGCCAGCAGTTCCAGGGAGGGCGTCTGGGACAGGGGGTGTCAGCCCCAGCATTTT
v_call: TRBV20-1; j_call: TRBJ1-2; clone_size: NA; d_call: NA; cdr3_aa: CSALGLYGYTF; cdr3_nt: TGCAGTGCTCTAGGACTCTATGGCTACACCTTC
v_call: TRBV29-1; j_call: TRBJ2-3; clone_size: few; d_call: TRBD2; cdr3_aa: CSVDPYLNGIAGGPPDTQYF; cdr3_nt: TGCAGCGTTGACCCCTACCTTAATGGTATAGCGGGGGGGCCCCCAGATACGCAGTATTTT
v_call: TRBV29-1; j_call: TRBJ2-5; clone_size: NA; d_call: NA; cdr3_aa: CSVQGTGETQYF; cdr3_nt: TGCAGCGTCCAGGGTACAGGGGAGACCCAGTACTTC
v_call: TRBV9; j_call: TRBJ2-7; clone_size: NA; d_call: NA; cdr3_aa: CASSVELSGGAKQYF; cdr3_nt: TGTGCCAGCAGCGTAGAGCTATCGGGGGGCGCCAAGCAGTACTTC
v_call: TRBV5-1; j_call: TRBJ2-2; clone_size: NA; d_call: NA; cdr3_aa: CASSLTGQGGSGELFF; cdr3_nt: TGCGCCAGCAGCTTGACGGGCCAGGGGGGATCCGGGGAGCTGTTTTTT
v_call: TRBV12-5; j_call: TRBJ1-2; clone_size: NA; d_call: TRBD1; cdr3_aa: CASGLVHRRGVHGYTF; cdr3_nt: TGTGCTAGTGGTTTGGTACATCGCAGGGGGGTCCATGGCTACACCTTC
v_call: TRBV7-3; j_call: TRBJ2-2; clone_size: NA; d_call: TRBD1; cdr3_aa: CASSSTSRGTGTTGELFF; cdr3_nt: TGTGCCAGCAGCTCGACCTCTCGCGGGACAGGGACCACCGGGGAGCTGTTTTTT
v_call: TRBV29-1; j_call: TRBJ2-1; clone_size: once; d_call: TRBD1; cdr3_aa: CSVDGTGFNEQFF; cdr3_nt: TGCAGCGTTGACGGGACAGGATTTAATGAGCAGTTCTTC
v_call: TRBV6-5; j_call: TRBJ2-3; clone_size: NA; d_call: NA; cdr3_aa: CASPNRESTDTQYF; cdr3_nt: TGTGCCAGTCCAAACAGGGAAAGCACAGATACGCAGTATTTT
v_call: TRBV14; j_call: TRBJ2-3; clone_size: once; d_call: TRBD2; cdr3_aa: CASSQTPRLAGGTTDTQYF; cdr3_nt: TGTGCCAGCAGCCAGACTCCCCGACTAGCGGGGGGGACCACAGATACGCAGTATTTT
v_call: TRBV29-1; j_call: TRBJ1-2; clone_size: NA; d_call: NA; cdr3_aa: CSVDPRGDGYTF; cdr3_nt: TGCAGCGTTGATCCCCGGGGGGATGGCTACACCTTC
v_call: TRBV6-1; j_call: TRBJ2-2; clone_size: NA; d_call: NA; cdr3_aa: CASSERAADTGELFF; cdr3_nt: TGTGCCAGCAGTGAAAGAGCGGCTGACACCGGGGAGCTGTTTTTT
v_call: TRBV5-1; j_call: TRBJ1-2; clone_size: few; d_call: TRBD1; cdr3_aa: CASSPWSGTGYGYTF; cdr3_nt: TGCGCCAGCAGCCCTTGGTCCGGGACAGGGTATGGCTACACCTTC
v_call: TRBV6-1; j_call: TRBJ2-3; clone_size: NA; d_call: NA; cdr3_aa: CASSERWGLIPTRHTQYF; cdr3_nt: TGTGCCAGCAGTGAAAGGTGGGGGCTCATCCCGACACGGCATACGCAGTATTTT
v_call: TRBV6-5; j_call: TRBJ1-6; clone_size: NA; d_call: NA; cdr3_aa: CASSYYAGNSPLHF; cdr3_nt: TGTGCCAGCAGTTACTATGCCGGGAATTCACCCCTCCACTTT
v_call: TRBV12-5; j_call: TRBJ1-5; clone_size: NA; d_call: TRBD1; cdr3_aa: CASGLVLIGQGTGSNQPQHF; cdr3_nt: TGTGCTAGTGGTTTGGTACTCATCGGACAGGGGACCGGGAGCAATCAGCCCCAGCATTTT
v_call: TRBV28; j_call: TRBJ1-3; clone_size: NA; d_call: NA; cdr3_aa: CASSLLLWTAGNTIYF; cdr3_nt: TGTGCCAGCAGTTTATTATTGTGGACAGCAGGAAACACCATATATTTT
v_call: TRBV7-2; j_call: TRBJ2-7; clone_size: NA; d_call: NA; cdr3_aa: CASGRNEAHPYEQYF; cdr3_nt: TGTGCCAGCGGCCGGAACGAGGCACACCCTTACGAGCAGTACTTC
v_call: TRBV4-3; j_call: TRBJ1-5; clone_size: NA; d_call: TRBD1; cdr3_aa: CASSQARIGDRPGQPQHF; cdr3_nt: TGCGCCAGCAGCCAGGCTCGGATCGGGGACAGGCCGGGTCAGCCCCAGCATTTT